This T cell receptor beta chain was recorded in a study of human T cells and chemical hapten exposure. Study context: Throughout a study of roughly 25 weeks, patients underwent weekly scalp administration of diphenylcyclopropenone doses.

Note on this clonotype: The antigen remains unidentified.

Individual cDNA molecules (in the library) carried attached unique molecular identifiers. Original data processing: Sample TCR counts, which ranged from about 20,000 to 700,000, had a median of about 100,000. TCRdb re-called the RACE reads through MiXCR, storing one row per CDR3 protein. V and J calls and clone size were set by TCRdb, not the authors. The sample has about 160,000 distinct CDR3 sequences, 25% to 30% seen once. Stated time point: patch test 3, about 24 weeks after DPC sensitization. Stated treatment: therapeutic diphenylcyclopropenone sensitization with weekly scalp DPC. Study-wide results and limits: There was no change with DPC sensitization in TCRs above 1 in 1000 frequency.

This CDR3 is 13 amino acids long. V lost 7 bases and J lost 9, with 19 bases in between. The germline gives CDR1 SNHLY, CDR2 FYNNEI. The J gene is TRBJ2-7, the V gene TRBV2; D might be TRBD1 or TRBD2, each matching 6 bases. The specimen was whole blood, collected in connection with sensitization to the hapten diphenylcyclopropenone (DPC). This sequence was found in a young woman with alopecia areata. Some clones in this sample may be carry-over from other donors' samples. CDR3 coding DNA: TGTGCCAGCACCCTGTCGGGGGCTGGAGGGCAGTACTTC. It translates to CASTLSGAGGQYF.